This TCR beta chain derives from a study of blood T cell repertoires in COVID-19. For the study at large: Acute and convalescent COVID-19 samples came from the United States, Italy and Spain. The cDNA or gDNA used as material had been derived from T cells, B-cell-depleted T cells, or PBMCs.

The CDR3 runs to 14 residues. Germline loops: CDR1 SQVTM, CDR2 ANQGSEA. The ends lost 4 bases at V and 1 base at J; junction bases unmatched: 2. Authors' methods: Nucleated cell counts were estimated from reference gene primer amplification. Clones were sequenced by immunoSEQ multiplex PCR, and TCRdb holds only the in-frame ones, with some missing. V, J and clone size are those of that table, while D and trimming were read from the DNA. The data show about 170,000 clones, about four fifths seen once. The sample comprised peripheral blood. The clonotype comes from a woman in her seventies with acute or convalescent COVID-19. V and J are TRBV29-1 and TRBJ2-7; TRBD1 aligns across 12 bases. The CDR3 here is CSVVGQGASYEQYF. CDR3 nucleotide sequence: TGCAGCGTTGTGGGACAGGGGGCTTCCTACGAGCAGTACTTC.